The present entry profiles one TCR beta chain with its context. These data are taken from a study of blood T cell repertoires in COVID-19. This CDR3 has 13 residues. Trimming shortened V by 0 bases and J by 8 bases, and 9 bases separated the two germline ends. The germline V gene has CDR1 SGHNT and CDR2 YYREEE (reference sequence). Clones were read by immunoSEQ multiplex PCR, and TCRdb kept only the in-frame ones, dropping some. The profile shows around 100,000 clones, around four fifths of them singletons. The chain is built from TRBV5-4 and TRBJ2-1, with D possibly matching TRBD1 (5 bases). The clonotype was recovered from a woman in her sixties or seventies with acute or convalescent COVID-19. Input material: peripheral blood. For the CDR3, the DNA is TGTGCCAGCAGCTTGGGGGGCCGCGATGAGCAGTTCTTC. It is translated as CASSLGGRDEQFF.